This TCR beta chain was documented in a study of early T cells in non-severe SARS-CoV-2 infection. Turning to the study itself: Sequencing of bulk RNA from unsorted whole blood was done, without chain pairing.

Findings and limits, study-wide: Sequences matched to VDJdb favored anti-spike CD8 responses, while private and CD4 specificities were missed.

The CDR3 sequence is 16 residues long. Germline V gene lookup returns CDR1 SGHAT and CDR2 FQNNGV. Attachment of unique molecular identifiers was made to individual cDNA molecules. Via MiXCR, TCRdb re-called the 5' RACE reads, giving one row per CDR3 protein. The table lists under 25,000 distinct CDR3 sequences, about 5% of them singletons. In its sample, this clonotype was seen many times. The antigen is not known. A read error may produce the germline difference seen at one junction end. What was sequenced was whole blood. The V and J genes are TRBV11-2 and TRBJ2-4, with D perhaps matching TRBD1 (6 bases). The sequence came from an adult who was a healthcare worker with PCR-confirmed SARS-CoV-2 infection or an uninfected control (not recorded which). The chain's CDR3 is CASSPRGTGTKDIQYF. The CDR3 DNA follows: TGTGCCAGCAGCCCAAGGGGGACCGGGACCAAAGACATTCAGTACTTC.